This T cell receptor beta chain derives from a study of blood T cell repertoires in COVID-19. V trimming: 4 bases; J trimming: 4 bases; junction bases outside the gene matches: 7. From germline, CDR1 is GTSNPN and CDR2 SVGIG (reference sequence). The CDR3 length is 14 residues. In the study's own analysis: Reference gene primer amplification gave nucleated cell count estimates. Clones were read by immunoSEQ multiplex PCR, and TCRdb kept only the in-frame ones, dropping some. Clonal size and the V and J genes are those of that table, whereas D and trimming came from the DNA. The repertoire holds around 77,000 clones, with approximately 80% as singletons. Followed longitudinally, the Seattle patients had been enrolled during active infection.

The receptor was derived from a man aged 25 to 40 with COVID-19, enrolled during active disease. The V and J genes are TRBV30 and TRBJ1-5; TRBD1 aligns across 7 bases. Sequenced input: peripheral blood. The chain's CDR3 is CAWNKGAVNQPQHF. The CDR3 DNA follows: TGTGCCTGGAACAAGGGGGCCGTTAATCAGCCCCAGCATTTT.